These T cell receptor beta chains were read from a single sample in a study of T-cell memory formation after mild COVID-19. TCRdb called the 5' RACE reads again in MiXCR, with one record for every CDR3 protein. The sample yields roughly 480,000 distinct CDR3 sequences, 25% seen once. The sequenced sample consisted of PBMCs or a T cell subset sorted from them (not recorded which). The receptors stem from an adult woman who had mild COVID-19 (a few samples of this study predate the infection). Cell type and time point are not known. Each CDR3 is given with its conserved first and last residue.

j_gene: TRBJ1-5; v_gene: TRBV20-1; CDR3aa: CSARKDGLYSNQPQHF
j_gene: TRBJ1-5; v_gene: TRBV12-3/TRBV12-4; CDR3aa: CASSFPNSNQPQHF
j_gene: TRBJ2-1; v_gene: TRBV7-9; CDR3aa: CASSLEVRESLNEQFF
j_gene: TRBJ1-1; v_gene: TRBV6-5; CDR3aa: CASSSVRDTVEAFF
j_gene: TRBJ2-7; v_gene: TRBV6-2/TRBV6-3; CDR3aa: CASHGRDRGNEQYF
j_gene: TRBJ1-3; v_gene: TRBV9; CDR3aa: CASSATGSGNTIYF
j_gene: TRBJ2-2; v_gene: TRBV2; CDR3aa: CASRQGQGTGELFF
j_gene: TRBJ2-1; v_gene: TRBV24-1; CDR3aa: CATSEAGVASYNEQFF
j_gene: TRBJ2-2; v_gene: TRBV20-1; CDR3aa: CSASEVVAGELFF
j_gene: TRBJ2-3; v_gene: TRBV27; CDR3aa: CASGTGHTQYF
j_gene: TRBJ1-1; v_gene: TRBV4-1; CDR3aa: CASSHTKDRGLNTEAFF
j_gene: TRBJ2-5; v_gene: TRBV25-1; CDR3aa: CASSESGRPYQETQYF
j_gene: TRBJ2-3; v_gene: TRBV6-4; CDR3aa: CASSEFGEDTQYF
j_gene: TRBJ1-1; v_gene: TRBV7-6; CDR3aa: CASSLGYQTGNNTEAFF
j_gene: TRBJ2-1; v_gene: TRBV7-2; CDR3aa: CASSLEGTNSYNEQFF
j_gene: TRBJ2-1; v_gene: TRBV5-6; CDR3aa: CASSAITYGGNEQFF
j_gene: TRBJ2-7; v_gene: TRBV29-1; CDR3aa: CSVETRNRDGSSTNEQYF
j_gene: TRBJ1-2; v_gene: TRBV7-9; CDR3aa: CASSSPGRGGDGYTF
j_gene: TRBJ1-4; v_gene: TRBV5-1; CDR3aa: CASSSGTAPGEKLFF
j_gene: TRBJ1-1; v_gene: TRBV2; CDR3aa: CASRDKMNTEAFF
j_gene: TRBJ2-5; v_gene: TRBV7-7; CDR3aa: CASSAPGVEETQYF
j_gene: TRBJ1-1; v_gene: TRBV7-9; CDR3aa: CASSDLTGAGTEAFF
j_gene: TRBJ2-6; v_gene: TRBV21-1; CDR3aa: CASSNVGAGANVLTF
j_gene: TRBJ2-5; v_gene: TRBV12-3/TRBV12-4; CDR3aa: CASSERLAGVQETQYF
j_gene: TRBJ2-5; v_gene: TRBV18; CDR3aa: CASQKGGEETQYF
j_gene: TRBJ2-7; v_gene: TRBV18; CDR3aa: CASSPPQSVEQYF
j_gene: TRBJ1-4; v_gene: TRBV9; CDR3aa: CASSPGQVNEKLFF
j_gene: TRBJ2-3; v_gene: TRBV7-3; CDR3aa: CASSSRLAGEESTDTQYF
j_gene: TRBJ2-3; v_gene: TRBV7-2; CDR3aa: CASSPPPLGDTQYF
j_gene: TRBJ2-7; v_gene: TRBV10-2; CDR3aa: CASRGGTYEQYF
j_gene: TRBJ1-4; v_gene: TRBV4-1; CDR3aa: CASSQGVGSSEKLFF
j_gene: TRBJ2-7; v_gene: TRBV29-1; CDR3aa: CSVSRGYSNEQYF
j_gene: TRBJ2-5; v_gene: TRBV7-9; CDR3aa: CASSSDRGQETQYF
j_gene: TRBJ1-4; v_gene: TRBV7-9; CDR3aa: CASSFETGARNEKLFF
j_gene: TRBJ2-1; v_gene: TRBV7-2; CDR3aa: CASSQLAGGPGEQFF
j_gene: TRBJ2-7; v_gene: TRBV6-1; CDR3aa: CASRKGQGIHEQYF
j_gene: TRBJ1-2; v_gene: TRBV20-1; CDR3aa: CSARESGTRGRGYTF
j_gene: TRBJ2-1; v_gene: TRBV30; CDR3aa: CAWSVRGVRNEQFF
j_gene: TRBJ2-7; v_gene: TRBV6-1; CDR3aa: CASRLEPSYEQYF
j_gene: TRBJ2-3; v_gene: TRBV24-1; CDR3aa: CATSPDSASTDTQYF
j_gene: TRBJ2-2; v_gene: TRBV7-9; CDR3aa: CASSFGQGGYTGELFF
j_gene: TRBJ2-3; v_gene: TRBV7-3; CDR3aa: CASSLGSGPKDTQYF
j_gene: TRBJ1-2; v_gene: TRBV6-6; CDR3aa: CASSYSEGSGGYTF
j_gene: TRBJ2-5; v_gene: TRBV19; CDR3aa: CASSMGARETQYF
j_gene: TRBJ2-3; v_gene: TRBV7-2; CDR3aa: CASSRRLAGRTDTQYF
j_gene: TRBJ2-1; v_gene: TRBV7-8; CDR3aa: CASSLGRTRTLGNEQFF
j_gene: TRBJ2-3; v_gene: TRBV5-5; CDR3aa: CASSLRGTDTQYF
j_gene: TRBJ2-2; v_gene: TRBV5-1; CDR3aa: CASSLLTGDLGELFF
j_gene: TRBJ2-5; v_gene: TRBV20-1; CDR3aa: CSAVRDLQETQYF
j_gene: TRBJ2-1; v_gene: TRBV20-1; CDR3aa: CSVGRSSEQFF